This TCR beta chain emerged from a study of shared clonotypes between healthy human individuals. The data were produced by immunoSEQ multiplex PCR, yet TCRdb's version contains in-frame clones alone and is incomplete. The profile shows about 2.4 million clones, roughly 93% of them singletons. The TCR originated in a man between 18 and 35 years old in good health. Some clones in this sample may be carry-over from other donors' samples. Sequencing was performed on naive CD4+ T cells from PBMCs. Noted subset: CD45RA+ positively selected.

CDR3 in amino acids: CASSPGGLGVSYEQYF. The CDR3 DNA reads TGCGCCAGCAGCCCCGGGGGACTAGGGGTCTCCTACGAGCAGTACTTC. The chain combines TRBV4-3 with TRBJ2-7; TRBD2 agrees at 8 bases. Per germline, CDR1 LGHNA and CDR2 YSLEER. This CDR3 region has 16 residues. Trimming cost V 4 bases and J 0 bases; bases outside gene matches: 8.